Listed below are T cell receptor beta chains from one sample, sequenced in a study of OX40 agonist ivuxolimab in advanced cancers. TCRdb's table, derived via immunoSEQ multiplex PCR, lists solely in-frame clones and lacks some. The data hold about 81,000 clones, with 88% observed a single time. This sample comprised CD4+ or CD8+ T cells sorted from blood, obtained in a trial of the OX40 agonist ivuxolimab. These receptors were taken from an adult with an advanced solid tumor such as melanoma, head and neck, liver or kidney cancer. The CDR3 runs from the conserved cysteine through the conserved F or W. D genes are given only for firm matches. Size values are once, few and many counts, or a class for expanded clones, and some rows have none.

TRBJ1-1 - TRBV6-1 - CASKKDGSEAFF TGTGCCAGCAAAAAGGACGGCTCTGAAGCTTTCTTT
TRBJ2-3 - TRBV5-1 - CASRQAGTDTQYF TGCGCCAGTCGACAGGCGGGCACAGATACGCAGTATTTT
TRBJ2-7 - TRBV14 - CASSRTGPYEQYF TGTGCCAGCTCGAGGACCGGGCCGTACGAGCAGTACTTC
TRBJ1-5 - TRBV19 - CASSIVRDGNPQHF TGTGCCAGTAGTATAGTGCGGGACGGAAATCCCCAGCATTTT
TRBJ2-5 - TRBV4-1 - CASSQDFGTPQETQYF TGCGCCAGCAGCCAAGATTTCGGGACACCTCAAGAGACCCAGTACTTC
TRBJ2-4 - TRBV7-9 - CASSWSTGTPKISNIQYF TGTGCCAGCAGCTGGTCAACCGGGACTCCAAAGATCAGTAACATTCAGTACTTC
TRBJ1-4 - TRBV6-5 - CASSYQGTNEKLFF TGTGCCAGCAGTTACCAGGGGACTAATGAAAAACTGTTTTTT
TRBJ1-5 TRBD1 TRBV7-9 few CASSPGQGVGQPQHF TGTGCCAGCAGCCCCGGACAGGGGGTGGGTCAGCCCCAGCATTTT
TRBJ1-6 - TRBV11-2 - CASSLVGQQNSPLHF TGTGCCAGCAGCTTAGTTGGGCAGCAGAATTCACCCCTCCACTTT
TRBJ2-7 TRBD1 TRBV7-8 - CASSLARLRQGSSYEQYF TGTGCCAGCAGCTTAGCCCGGCTAAGACAGGGCAGCTCCTACGAGCAGTACTTC
TRBJ1-2 - TRBV7-9 - CASSSDTHAGGYTF TGTGCCAGCAGCTCGGACACCCACGCGGGAGGCTACACCTTC
TRBJ2-5 TRBD2 TRBV7-2 - CASSFYAGGQETQYF TGTGCCAGCAGCTTTTATGCGGGGGGGCAGGAGACCCAGTACTTC
TRBJ2-5 - TRBV2 - CASSEGGETQYF TGTGCCAGCAGTGAAGGCGGGGAGACCCAGTACTTC
TRBJ2-7 - TRBV6-6 once CASSPGAYEQYF TGTGCCAGCAGCCCCGGGGCCTACGAGCAGTACTTC
TRBJ1-2 TRBD1 TRBV5-1 - CASSLNYGDRGAGYTF TGCGCCAGCAGCTTAAACTACGGGGACAGGGGAGCCGGCTACACCTTC
TRBJ1-1 - TRBV7-9 - CASSLDGGRGAFF TGTGCCAGCAGCTTGGATGGTGGACGAGGGGCTTTCTTT
TRBJ2-4 - TRBV5-6 - CASSLAPTLAKNIQYF TGTGCCAGCAGCTTGGCCCCGACGCTAGCCAAAAACATTCAGTACTTC
TRBJ2-7 - TRBV5-4 - CASSSGSYEQYF TGTGCCAGCAGCTCGGGGTCCTACGAGCAGTACTTC
TRBJ2-7 - TRBV18 - CASSPSAGTYEQYF TGTGCCAGCTCACCGAGCGCAGGGACTTACGAGCAGTACTTC
TRBJ2-3 - TRBV11-2 - CASSPSGGLYREGADTQYF TGTGCCAGCAGCCCCTCCGGTGGACTGTACAGGGAGGGGGCAGATACGCAGTATTTT
TRBJ1-1 - TRBV6-1 - CASSDRRDFF TGTGCCAGCAGTGATCGTAGGGATTTCTTT
TRBJ2-1 TRBD1 TRBV5-1 - CASSSGQGSQNEQFF TGCGCCAGCAGCTCGGGACAGGGGAGTCAGAATGAGCAGTTCTTC
TRBJ2-1 - TRBV14 - CASSQDFGGGEQFF TGTGCCAGCAGCCAAGATTTCGGGGGTGGTGAGCAGTTCTTC
TRBJ2-4 TRBD1 TRBV6-5 - CASSYSGGADIQYF TGTGCCAGCAGTTACTCAGGGGGCGCGGACATTCAGTACTTC
TRBJ1-1 - TRBV5-4 few CASSPQSRGRTEAFF TGTGCCAGCAGCCCCCAGTCACGGGGGAGGACTGAAGCTTTCTTT
TRBJ1-4 TRBD1 TRBV6-5 - CASSSNTGGEKLFF TGTGCCAGCAGCTCAAACACAGGGGGGGAAAAACTGTTTTTT